This T cell receptor beta chain was recovered during a study of T cell repertoires in cytomegalovirus infection. TCRdb re-derived calls from the reads in MiXCR, one entry per CDR3 protein. The repertoire has about 890,000 distinct CDR3 sequences, roughly 30% of them found once; the top ten carry around an eighth. CDR3 length equals 17 residues. Germline CDR1 reads MGHRA; CDR2 reads YSYEKL. V lost 3 bases to trimming and J lost 0 bases; unmatched junction nucleotides: 8. In this sample, this clonotype turned up many times. No antigen is known for it. The sequencing here drew on cultured CD8+ T cells from PBMCs, taken from culture after CMV antigen stimulation. This chain connects TRBV4-1 to TRBJ2-5; 9 nucleotides line up with TRBD2. This TCR derives from a human donor in good health (CMV status not recorded). Some clones in this sample may be carry-over from other donors' samples. The CDR3 bases are TGCGCCAGCAGCCAGGCCTCTAGCGGGGCTTACCAAGAGACCCAGTACTTC. Amino acids: CASSQASSGAYQETQYF.